This section outlines one T cell receptor beta chain sequence together with its context. Its specificity is unknown. Per germline, CDR1 SGHRS and CDR2 YFSETQ. V shed 3 bases and J shed 16 bases, with 17 bases lying between them. CDR3 length equals 13 residues. This sample stems from a study of cytomegalovirus exposure and HLA in healthy donors. Study information: Earlier work reported 117 million unique TCR beta sequences from approximately 180 million T cells. In an early release, HLA-typed donors contributed tens of millions of unique TCR sequences.

Study-wide results and limits: For most subjects, TCR beta sequences were reported to predict HLA-A and HLA-B alleles with accuracy. Analyzed later, most CMV-associated TCR beta chains appeared HLA-restricted.

60 Vbeta and 13 Jbeta primers were used in PCR. Here immunoSEQ multiplex PCR was the method, and the copy in TCRdb shows in-frame clones only, minus some. The sample shows 50,000 to 70,000 clones, approximately 78% of them seen only once. Sequencing input: PBMCs. This chain connects TRBV5-1 to TRBJ1-6; tentatively, D is TRBD1 (5 bases). This receptor was identified in a girl between 10 and 17 years old in good health and CMV-seropositive. CDR3 nucleotides: TGCGCCAGCAGCTCGGGGGGGGACGGGGTTCTCCACTTT. Encoded protein: CASSSGGDGVLHF.